These 19 T cell receptor beta chains share one sample of origin, sequenced in a study of T cells in Graves' hyperthyroidism and ophthalmopathy (dated by TCRdb to the late 2010s). The library was produced with multiplex PCR. For sequencing, an Illumina HiSeq 2000 was employed. The TCR beta CDR3 regions were amplified from RNA transcripts. For the first round of RT-PCR on the TCR CDR3, the HTBI primer set was used together with the Qiagen OneStep RT-PCR kit. TCRdb passed the public sequencing reads through fastp at Q25 and MiXCR, retaining productive beta sequences. Identical CDR3 proteins give one entry, which carries the most common genes and DNA. This sample gives hundreds of thousands of distinct CDR3 sequences in total; roughly an eighth of them show up just once. Of the sample, less than 10% falls within the top ten clones. Input material: blood. These TCRs come from a woman aged 18-29 years with Graves' hyperthyroidism.

The table lists this clonotype with many counts. The rearrangement joins TRBV18 to TRBJ2-7, with 13 bases lining up with TRBD2. The CDR3 has 15 residues. J gave up 5 bases and V 6 bases, and 7 bases lay outside the gene matches. Germline CDR1 is KGHSH and CDR2 is LQKENI. The CDR3 is CASSPGLAGDHEQYF. CDR3 coding DNA: TGTGCCAGCTCCCCCGGACTAGCGGGAGATCACGAGCAGTACTTC.

The chain is built from TRBV6-4 and TRBJ1-1; 9 bases match TRBD1. Germline lookup yields CDR1 MRHNA and CDR2 SNTAGT. CDR3 size: 16 residues. V shed 5 bases and J 4 bases; nucleotides not matched to a gene: 11. The CDR3 sequence is CASSYPRDREGTEAFF. CDR3 in DNA: TGTGCCAGCAGTTACCCAAGGGACAGGGAGGGCACTGAAGCTTTCTTT.

This sequence joins TRBV20-1 and TRBJ1-5; D not certain. V was clipped by 5 bases and J by 5 bases, with 13 bases between them. Germline CDR1 is DFQATT and CDR2 is SNEGSKA (reference sequence). The CDR3 is 13 amino acids. The CDR3 reads CSAPHREDQPQHF. The CDR3 coding sequence is TGCAGTGCTCCCCATCGAGAAGATCAGCCCCAGCATTTT.

This clonotype was observed many times. V gene TRBV12-3 or TRBV12-4 combines with J gene TRBJ2-1; TRBD2 matches at 13 bases. V gave up 7 bases and J gave up 5 bases; unmatched junction bases: 5. This CDR3 contains 15 residues. In DNA, the CDR3 is TGTGCCAGCATTCCCGGACTAGCGGGAGACAATGAGCAGTTCTTC. It specifies CASIPGLAGDNEQFF.

This clonotype was detected ten times or more. The chain links TRBV29-1 to TRBJ2-1, with 8 bases fitting TRBD1. There are 12 residues in the CDR3. The junction had 4 bases not matched to a gene; V was cut back by 7 bases and J by 5 bases. Germline V gene data show CDR1 as SQVTM and CDR2 as ANQGSEA. The CDR3 sequence: CSASTGDNEQFF. In DNA form, the CDR3 reads TGCAGCGCCTCGACAGGGGACAATGAGCAGTTCTTC.

The chain links TRBV20-1 to TRBJ2-2; 15 bases agree with TRBD2. J gave up 0 bases and V 5 bases, and 1 base lay outside the gene matches. There are 16 residues in the CDR3. Germline CDR1 and CDR2: DFQATT and SNEGSKA (reference sequence). In DNA, the CDR3 is TGCAGTGCTGGGACTAGCGGGGGGCCGAACACCGGGGAGCTGTTTTTT. It encodes CSAGTSGGPNTGELFF.

This clonotype showed up many times. The chain joins TRBV6-5 to TRBJ1-2; 7 bases line up with TRBD1. V lost 2 bases and J lost 8; bases outside the gene matches: 8. The CDR3 extends over 14 amino acids. Germline CDR1 and CDR2: MNHEY and SVGAGI. The CDR3 protein is CASSYGQAGSGYTF. The CDR3, as DNA: TGTGCCAGCAGTTACGGACAGGCCGGCAGCGGCTACACCTTC.

The sample holds many counts of this clonotype. This chain joins TRBV6-1 and TRBJ2-7; either TRBD1 or TRBD2 may supply D (6 bases each). Germline V CDR1 and CDR2: MNHNS, SASEGT. CDR3 length: 14 amino acids. Between the trimmed V and J ends, which lost 4 bases and 4 bases, there was a span of 14 bases. For the CDR3, the DNA is TGTGCCAGCAGTGTACAGGGAGGAAGGTACGAGCAGTACTTC. Encoded protein: CASSVQGGRYEQYF.

This clonotype was seen at least ten times. This chain uses TRBV10-3 with TRBJ1-2; D unclear. The V and J ends lost 5 bases and 3 bases respectively, with 13 bases between them. CDR1 is ENHRY, CDR2 SYGVKD, per germline. This CDR3 has 14 amino acids. This CDR3 reads CAISPRGDHYGYTF. The CDR3 DNA is TGTGCCATCAGTCCCCGGGGAGACCACTATGGCTACACCTTC.

This clonotype showed up many times. The chain employs TRBV5-1 and TRBJ1-1; no reliable D call. Germline V gene lookup returns CDR1 SGHRS and CDR2 YFSETQ. Deletions cut 0 bases from V and 2 bases from J, with 14 bases between. The CDR3 loop spans 16 amino acids. The CDR3 protein is CASSLVYRGSNTEAFF. The CDR3 DNA is TGCGCCAGCAGCTTGGTCTATCGCGGGAGCAACACTGAAGCTTTCTTT.

This clonotype has just a few counts. The chain is built from TRBV19 and TRBJ1-5, with D perhaps TRBD1 (5 bases). The length of the CDR3 is 13 residues. The germline CDR1 and CDR2 sequences are LNHDA and SQIVND (reference sequence). Trimming stripped 5 bases from V and 9 bases from J, with 14 bases between. The CDR3 region has the DNA TGTGCCAGTAGTCGGGACGGGGATCGGCCCCAGCATTTT. Its translation: CASSRDGDRPQHF.

This clonotype was found many times. The rearrangement links TRBV13 to TRBJ1-4, with a weak D call TRBD1 (5 bases). In germline, CDR1 is PRHDT, CDR2 FYEKMQ (reference sequence). The CDR3 totals 13 residues. Trimming removed 6 bases from V and 7 bases from J, with 12 bases in between. DNA for the CDR3: TGTGCCAGCAGACTTGCGGGGGTTGAAAAACTGTTTTTT. Its translation is CASRLAGVEKLFF. The full variable domain, with the rest looked up from reference TRBV13 and TRBJ1-4, is AAGVIQSPRHLIKEKRETATLKCYPIPRHDTVYWYQQGPGQDPQFLISFYEKMQSDKGSIPDRFSAQQFSDYHSELNMSSLELGDSALYFCASRLAGVEKLFFGSGTQLSVL.

This clonotype has a count of ten or more. The gene calls are TRBV3-1 and TRBJ1-1; D is undetermined. Per the germline V gene, CDR1 is LGHDT and CDR2 is YNNKEL (reference sequence). Trimming removed 1 base from V and 1 base from J, with 7 bases in between. This CDR3 has 14 amino acids. CDR3 bases: TGTGCCAGCAGCCAAGCAAACAGGAACACTGAAGCTTTCTTT. Translation gives CASSQANRNTEAFF. The whole variable domain, remainder taken from reference TRBV3-1 and TRBJ1-1, is DTAVSQTPKYLVTQMGNDKSIKCEQNLGHDTMYWYKQDSKKFLKIMFSYNNKELIINETVPNRFSPKSPDKAHLNLHINSLELGDSAVYFCASSQANRNTEAFFGQGTRLTVV.

This clonotype was seen more than once but under ten times. V is TRBV5-8 and J is TRBJ2-1; D tentatively reads TRBD1 or TRBD2 (5 bases each). V was pared by 5 bases and J by 4 bases, with 16 bases between. Germline CDR1 SGHTS, CDR2 YDEGEE. The CDR3 extends over 15 amino acids. Here the CDR3 DNA reads TGTGCCAGCAGTATCGACTACCCAGGGTACAATGAGCAGTTCTTC. The encoded protein is CASSIDYPGYNEQFF.

This clonotype appeared many times. The chain links TRBV20-1 to TRBJ1-6, with D possibly being TRBD1 (6 bases). Trimming took 6 bases from V and 7 from J, leaving 25 bases between them. There are 17 residues in the CDR3. Germline loops: CDR1 DFQATT, CDR2 SNEGSKA (reference sequence). CDR3 region: CSAQPPPGARHNSPLHF. The CDR3 coding sequence is TGCAGTGCACAACCCCCACCAGGGGCCCGTCACAATTCACCCCTCCACTTT.

This clonotype was seen many times. V and J are TRBV29-1 and TRBJ2-3; 13 bases map to TRBD2. CDR1 and CDR2 (germline): SQVTM, ANQGSEA. This CDR3 spans 17 amino acids. The V and J ends lost 2 bases and 5 bases, in that order; junction bases with no gene match: 10. In DNA form, the CDR3 reads TGCAGCGTTGAATACACTAGCGGGGGGGCCGTGGGAGATACGCAGTATTTT. Translated, it gives CSVEYTSGGAVGDTQYF.

This clonotype was observed many times. The chain couples TRBV6-1 to TRBJ2-2, with TRBD1 matching 8 bases. The CDR3 has 18 residues. In germline, CDR1 is MNHNS, CDR2 SASEGT. The V gene end was trimmed by 4 bases and the J gene end by 0 bases; junction bases not matched to a gene: 10. The CDR3 reads CASSGQGLVFANTGELFF. The CDR3 DNA reads TGTGCCAGCAGTGGACAGGGGCTAGTGTTCGCGAACACCGGGGAGCTGTTTTTT.

This clonotype was counted ten times or more. The chain couples TRBV7-2 to TRBJ1-2, with a weak D call TRBD1 (5 bases). Trimming stripped 6 bases from V and 4 bases from J, with 36 bases between. The CDR3 has 21 amino acids. The germline V gene encodes CDR1 SGHTA and CDR2 FQGNSA. The DNA of the CDR3 is TGTGCCAGCAGTTTCGCCCCGATCTTCAGACAGCCGACTAACTCCTTCTATGGCTACACCTTC. This codes for CASSFAPIFRQPTNSFYGYTF. Combining the CDR3 with reference TRBV7-2 and TRBJ1-2 gives the whole variable domain GAGVSQSPSNKVTEKGKDVELRCDPISGHTALYWYRQSLGQGLEFLIYFQGNSAPDKSGLPSDRFSAERTGGSVSTLTIQRTQQEDSAVYLCASSFAPIFRQPTNSFYGYTFGSGTRLTVV.

The chain links TRBV29-1 to TRBJ1-1; possibly TRBD1 for D (5 bases). The CDR3 sequence is 13 residues long. V was clipped by 7 bases and J by 0 bases, with 12 bases between them. The germline CDR1 and CDR2 sequences are SQVTM and ANQGSEA. CDR3 protein: CSAQGTVNTEAFF. CDR3 nucleotides: TGCAGCGCCCAAGGGACGGTGAACACTGAAGCTTTCTTT.